Following are 3 T cell receptor beta chains from one sample sequenced in a study of blood T cells in healthy people across ages. A second PCR of roughly 7 to 11 cycles used a sample-barcoded 5' primer and a J-beta primer mix. In TCRdb, the 5' RACE reads were re-called with MiXCR into one record per CDR3 protein. Of 700,000 to 1,000,000 distinct CDR3 sequences in the sample, more than 40% were seen once. Sequenced input: blood. These receptors were taken from a man in his sixties in good health.

This clonotype turned up a few times. The chain uses TRBV6-5 and TRBJ2-5; 9 nucleotides match TRBD1. The CDR3 runs to 16 residues. J gave up 4 bases and V 1 base, and 7 bases lay outside the gene matches. The germline V gene has CDR1 MNHEY and CDR2 SVGAGI. The CDR3 is CASSYWGTGWLETQYF. As DNA, the CDR3 is TGTGCCAGCAGTTACTGGGGGACAGGGTGGTTAGAGACCCAGTACTTC.

The chain joins TRBV6-2 or TRBV6-3 to TRBJ1-1; D is undetermined. CDR1 MNHEY and CDR2 SVGEGT come from the germline V gene. There are 13 residues in the CDR3. The V and J ends lost 6 bases and 4 bases respectively, with 12 bases between them. CDR3 nucleotides: TGTGCCAGCAGCCCCCTGGCTTCCACTGAAGCTTTCTTT. Translating gives CASSPLASTEAFF.

As to this clonotype: The junction shows a germline mismatch at one end, possibly a read error. V is TRBV18 and J is TRBJ2-5, with 9 bases aligning to TRBD1. The germline V gene encodes CDR1 KGHSH and CDR2 LQKENI. The CDR3 spans 16 residues. The CDR3 is CVSSPLTGGRQETQYF. The DNA of the CDR3 is TGTGTCAGCTCACCGCTGACAGGGGGACGGCAAGAGACCCAGTACTTC.